The clone carrying this T cell receptor beta chain showed up just a few times. Its specificity is not known. The CDR3 is made up of 15 amino acids. Germline V gene data show CDR1 as SGHTA and CDR2 as FQGTGA. With 3 bases removed from V and 7 bases from J, the gap between germline ends came to 13 bases. The sample originates from a study of identical twins. Study results and limitations: The presence of invariant MAIT and iNKT cells could partly confound analyses of zero-insertion sequences.

TCRdb re-derived calls from the 5' RACE reads in MiXCR, one entry per CDR3 protein. The repertoire consists of 700,000 to 950,000 distinct CDR3 sequences, with around an eighth occurring once and the leading ten covering around 1.6%. The same data also went into a second study, on yellow fever vaccine responses in identical twins.

The source material was PBMCs. The chain couples TRBV7-3 to TRBJ1-6, with D unresolved. This clonotype was obtained from a woman younger than 30 in good health. The CDR3 DNA is TGTGCCAGCAGCTTGGGTTCTGGAAACAATTCACCCCTCCACTTT. Residues: CASSLGSGNNSPLHF.